The present T cell receptor (beta chain) was sequenced within a study of cytomegalovirus exposure and HLA in healthy donors. The PCR made use of 60 Vbeta and 13 Jbeta primers. Method: immunoSEQ multiplex PCR; TCRdb's copy keeps in-frame clones and lacks some. The data contain 190,000 or so clones, 75% to 85% of them singletons. This clone was found a few times. The antigen is unknown. Study results and caveats: V- and J-gene trimming of TCR beta was linked (in a later analysis) to a missense DCLRE1C variant. Productive status was seen about 87% or about 30% of the time for most TCR beta V segments in an earlier analysis.

Unmatched junction bases numbered 1, after V lost 0 bases and J lost 0 bases. The CDR3 loop spans 15 amino acids. Germline values: CDR1 KGHSH, CDR2 LQKENI. The TCR sequence derives from a girl between 10 and 17 years old in good health and CMV-seropositive. The chain uses TRBV18 and TRBJ2-5; TRBD2 matches 7 bases. The source material was PBMCs. CDR3 residues: CASSPPGLNQETQYF. The CDR3 nucleotides are TGTGCCAGCTCACCACCGGGACTAAACCAAGAGACCCAGTACTTC.